A selection of T cell receptor beta chains follows, all from one sample in a study of response to subunit inactivated influenza vaccine. Via MiXCR, TCRdb re-called the RT-PCR reads, giving one row per CDR3 protein. The sample includes 280,000 or so distinct CDR3 sequences, about a fifth of them seen just once. The starting material was PBMCs from blood, obtained approximately 22 months after vaccination. The receptors stem from a man aged 50-75 years who received an inactivated influenza vaccine. CDR3s include the opening cysteine and the closing phenylalanine or tryptophan. The order of the fields is D gene, clone size, V gene, J gene, CDR3 protein, CDR3 DNA. The D gene is left open where the match is weak. Size is stated for part of the rows, as once, few or many counts, or as a class when the clone is expanded.

d_call: NA
clone_size: NA
v_call: TRBV5-1
j_call: TRBJ2-5
cdr3_aa: CASSFSGEETQYF
cdr3_nt: TGCGCCAGCAGCTTTTCCGGGGAAGAGACCCAGTACTTC

d_call: NA
clone_size: NA
v_call: TRBV11-2
j_call: TRBJ1-2
cdr3_aa: CASSLVNSAYGYTF
cdr3_nt: TGTGCCAGCAGCTTAGTTAACAGCGCCTATGGCTACACCTTC

d_call: NA
clone_size: NA
v_call: TRBV30
j_call: TRBJ1-6
cdr3_aa: CAWSVPRSPLHF
cdr3_nt: TGTGCCTGGAGTGTACCCCGGTCACCCCTCCACTTT

d_call: NA
clone_size: few
v_call: TRBV6-1
j_call: TRBJ1-1
cdr3_aa: CASSELGRSNTEAFF
cdr3_nt: TGTGCCAGCAGTGAATTAGGTCGGTCGAACACTGAAGCTTTCTTT

d_call: TRBD2
clone_size: NA
v_call: TRBV20-1
j_call: TRBJ2-4
cdr3_aa: CSAVAGGPGNIQYF
cdr3_nt: TGCAGTGCTGTAGCGGGAGGGCCAGGAAACATTCAGTACTTC

d_call: NA
clone_size: few
v_call: TRBV4-1
j_call: TRBJ1-2
cdr3_aa: CASSQGGPSFYGYTF
cdr3_nt: TGCGCCAGCAGCCAAGGGGGTCCCTCCTTCTATGGCTACACCTTC

d_call: NA
clone_size: NA
v_call: TRBV3-1
j_call: TRBJ2-7
cdr3_aa: CASSHRYPLEEQYF
cdr3_nt: TGTGCCAGCAGCCACAGGTATCCTCTTGAGGAGCAGTACTTC

d_call: TRBD1
clone_size: NA
v_call: TRBV18
j_call: TRBJ2-3
cdr3_aa: CASSPIAHRGLGTDTQYF
cdr3_nt: TGTGCCAGCTCACCGATAGCACACAGGGGGCTGGGGACAGATACGCAGTATTTT

d_call: TRBD1
clone_size: NA
v_call: TRBV6-5
j_call: TRBJ2-3
cdr3_aa: CASSYRRTGGTDTQYF
cdr3_nt: TGTGCCAGCAGTTACCGACGGACAGGGGGCACGGATACGCAGTATTTT

d_call: TRBD1
clone_size: NA
v_call: TRBV28
j_call: TRBJ1-6
cdr3_aa: CASSSGTGGSPLDF
cdr3_nt: TGTGCCAGCAGTTCCGGGACAGGGGGATCACCCCTCGACTTT

d_call: TRBD1
clone_size: NA
v_call: TRBV7-2
j_call: TRBJ1-2
cdr3_aa: CASSAQGAGGYTF
cdr3_nt: TGTGCCAGCAGCGCCCAGGGGGCAGGGGGCTACACCTTC

d_call: NA
clone_size: few
v_call: TRBV5-1
j_call: TRBJ2-4
cdr3_aa: CASKLGDENIQYF
cdr3_nt: TGCGCCAGCAAATTGGGGGACGAAAACATTCAGTACTTC

d_call: TRBD1
clone_size: NA
v_call: TRBV5-1
j_call: TRBJ1-2
cdr3_aa: CASSIGTGGQGYTF
cdr3_nt: TGCGCCAGCAGCATAGGAACAGGGGGACAGGGCTACACCTTC

d_call: NA
clone_size: NA
v_call: TRBV5-1
j_call: TRBJ2-5
cdr3_aa: CASSLDGGETQYF
cdr3_nt: TGCGCCAGCAGCTTGGACGGTGGAGAGACCCAGTACTTC